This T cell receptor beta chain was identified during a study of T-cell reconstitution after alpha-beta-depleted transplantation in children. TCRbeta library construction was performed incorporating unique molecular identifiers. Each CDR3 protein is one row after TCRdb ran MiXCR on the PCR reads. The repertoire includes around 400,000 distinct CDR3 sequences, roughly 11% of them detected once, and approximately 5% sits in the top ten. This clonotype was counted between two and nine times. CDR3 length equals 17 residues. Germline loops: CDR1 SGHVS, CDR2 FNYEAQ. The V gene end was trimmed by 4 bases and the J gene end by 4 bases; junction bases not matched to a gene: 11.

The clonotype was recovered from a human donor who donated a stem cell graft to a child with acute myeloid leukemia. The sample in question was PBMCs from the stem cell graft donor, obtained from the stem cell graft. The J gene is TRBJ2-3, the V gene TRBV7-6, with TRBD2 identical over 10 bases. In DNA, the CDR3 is TGTGCCAGCAGCTCCCGTGATAGCGGGGGGTTAGCAGATACGCAGTATTTT. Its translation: CASSSRDSGGLADTQYF.